Listed here are 20 T cell receptor beta chains from one sample, sequenced in a study of cytomegalovirus exposure and HLA in healthy donors. PCR was performed using 60 Vbeta and 13 Jbeta primers. The method was immunoSEQ multiplex PCR; TCRdb's version includes in-frame clones alone and lacks a portion of them. The data contain approximately 120,000 clones, about 82% of them singletons. Sequenced material: PBMCs. Every receptor here comes from a middle-aged man in good health and CMV-seronegative.

The genes are TRBV2 and TRBJ1-2; 10 bases are shared with TRBD1. The CDR3 consists of 15 residues. J gave up 2 bases and V 3 bases, and 3 bases lay outside the gene matches. Germline assignment: CDR1 SNHLY and CDR2 FYNNEI. In DNA, the CDR3 is TGTGCCAGCAGTGAGGGACAGGGGAACAACTATGGCTACACCTTC. Amino acids: CASSEGQGNNYGYTF.

The V gene is TRBV29-1, the J gene TRBJ1-2, with 7 nucleotides matching TRBD1. Germline assignment: CDR1 SQVTM and CDR2 ANQGSEA. There are 11 residues in the CDR3. Trimming at V came to 6 bases and at J to 8 bases, leaving 6 bases not matched to a gene. CDR3 coding DNA: TGCAGCGTGAGGACAGGCTGGGGCTACACCTTC. Amino acid sequence: CSVRTGWGYTF.

V usage is TRBV4-3 and J usage is TRBJ2-2, with D perhaps matching TRBD1 (5 bases). CDR1 LGHNA and CDR2 YSLEER come from the germline V gene. This CDR3 is built from 17 residues. The ends were cut back, 0 bases at V and 2 bases at J, with 13 bases in the middle. The CDR3 reads CASSQDYDSLNTGELFF. As DNA, the CDR3 is TGCGCCAGCAGCCAAGATTACGACAGTCTCAACACCGGGGAGCTGTTTTTT.

This clone turned up a few times. CDR3 sequence reads: CASSPRTGTGWEKLFF. The CDR3, as DNA: TGTGCCAGTAGTCCTCGAACCGGGACAGGGTGGGAAAAACTGTTTTTT. The J gene is TRBJ1-4, the V gene TRBV19; 9 bases are shared with TRBD1. V was clipped by 5 bases and J by 8 bases; unmatched bases: 12. The CDR3 sequence is 16 residues long. Germline lookup yields CDR1 LNHDA and CDR2 SQIVND (reference sequence).

V is TRBV9 and J is TRBJ1-4; 9 bases are shared with TRBD1. The germline V gene has CDR1 SGDLS and CDR2 YYNGEE. With 3 bases clipped from V and 6 bases from J, the junction kept 3 bases outside the gene matches. The CDR3 is 14 amino acids. DNA for the CDR3: TGTGCCAGCAGCGCCGGGGACAGGGATGAAAAACTGTTTTTT. This gives the protein CASSAGDRDEKLFF.

J is TRBJ2-2 and V is TRBV7-2, with TRBD2 identical over 7 bases. CDR1 and CDR2 from the germline V gene are SGHTA and FQGNSA. The CDR3 sequence is 15 residues long. Trimming removed 5 bases from V and 8 bases from J; junction bases left unmatched: 11. CDR3 amino acids: CASSLQSGAEGELFF. Here the CDR3 DNA reads TGTGCCAGCAGCCTGCAGAGCGGGGCTGAAGGGGAGCTGTTTTTT.

The rearrangement links TRBV6-1 to TRBJ1-1; a weak D match, TRBD1 (6 bases). The germline V and J ends were trimmed by 3 bases and 0 bases, with 11 bases remaining between them. The CDR3 extends over 15 amino acids. CDR1 MNHNS and CDR2 SASEGT come from the germline V gene. For the CDR3, the DNA is TGTGCCAGCAGTGACCACTGGACAGTGAACACTGAAGCTTTCTTT. This gives the protein CASSDHWTVNTEAFF.

CDR3 loop: CASSETSWTAGAETQYF. The CDR3 region has the DNA TGTGCCAGCAGTGAAACCAGCTGGACGGCTGGGGCTGAGACCCAGTACTTC. This chain connects TRBV25-1 to TRBJ2-5; tentatively, D is TRBD1 (5 bases). Germline CDR1 MGHDK, CDR2 SYGVNS. V lost 2 bases and J lost 5, with 21 bases in between. The CDR3 contains 17 residues.

The rearrangement uses TRBV6-1 and TRBJ1-2; tentatively, D is TRBD1 (5 bases). This CDR3 is built from 15 residues. CDR1 MNHNS and CDR2 SASEGT come from the germline V gene. V lost 7 bases to trimming and J lost 2 bases, with 17 bases between them. CDR3 in amino acids: CASTQGRAGNYGYTF. The CDR3 DNA follows: TGTGCCAGCACCCAAGGTCGGGCAGGGAACTATGGCTACACCTTC.

There are a few counts of this clone. The V call is TRBV6-6, the J call TRBJ1-1, with TRBD1 matching over 8 bases. Per germline, CDR1 MNHNY and CDR2 SVGAGI (reference sequence). The CDR3 runs to 15 residues. Trimming cost V 2 bases and J 3 bases; bases outside gene matches: 5. This CDR3 is CASSYPGTGHTEAFF. CDR3 sequence (DNA): TGTGCCAGCAGTTACCCCGGGACAGGTCACACTGAAGCTTTCTTT.

The chain joins TRBV5-4 to TRBJ1-2; tentative D call: TRBD1 (6 bases). Trimming removed 1 base from V and 8 bases from J, with 15 bases in between. The CDR3 runs to 14 residues. Germline V gene data show CDR1 as SGHNT and CDR2 as YYREEE (reference sequence). The CDR3 here is CASSLFQGTEGYTF. The CDR3 bases are TGTGCCAGCAGCTTGTTTCAGGGGACCGAGGGCTACACCTTC.

The sample holds a few counts of this clone. The chain links TRBV28 to TRBJ2-6, with D tentatively TRBD2 (5 bases). Trimming took off 6 bases at V and 0 bases at J, with 12 bases between the two ends. The CDR3 runs 16 residues. CDR1 is MDHEN, CDR2 SYDVKM, per germline. The CDR3 DNA sequence: TGTGCCAGCAGAAGCCGGGAAATCTCTGGGGCCAACGTCCTGACTTTC. Its protein is CASRSREISGANVLTF.

The chain employs TRBV5-1 and TRBJ1-2; D is uncertain. Between the trimmed V and J ends, which lost 4 bases and 3 bases, there was a span of 19 bases. The CDR3 runs 16 residues. CDR1 and CDR2 from the germline V gene are SGHRS and YFSETQ. CDR3: CASSGRESGLDYGYTF. The DNA for the CDR3 is TGCGCCAGCAGCGGGAGGGAGTCCGGGTTGGACTATGGCTACACCTTC. The whole variable domain, filled in from reference TRBV5-1 and TRBJ1-2, reads KAGVTQTPRYLIKTRGQQVTLSCSPISGHRSVSWYQQTPGQGLQFLFEYFSETQRNKGNFPGRFSGRQFSNSRSEMNVSTLELGDSALYLCASSGRESGLDYGYTFGSGTRLTVV.

V and J are TRBV5-4 and TRBJ2-7; 8 nucleotides align to TRBD1. V was clipped by 4 bases and J by 1 base; unmatched bases: 13. This CDR3 contains 17 residues. Germline V gene lookup returns CDR1 SGHNT and CDR2 YYREEE (reference sequence). The CDR3 region is CASSSGKGRGLSYEQYF. In nucleotides, the CDR3 is TGTGCCAGCAGCAGCGGTAAGGGCAGGGGGCTATCCTACGAGCAGTACTTC.

The rearrangement uses TRBV19 and TRBJ1-2, with 7 positions matching TRBD1. Unmatched junction bases numbered 8, after V lost 5 bases and J lost 8 bases. This CDR3 has 13 amino acids. The V gene's germline CDR1 is LNHDA and CDR2 SQIVND (reference sequence). The CDR3 DNA follows: TGTGCCAGTAGTTTCCGACAGGGCGGAGGCTACACCTTC. It specifies CASSFRQGGGYTF.

The rearrangement uses TRBV19 and TRBJ1-5, with 10 bases matching TRBD1. The CDR3 covers 17 residues. Losses at the gene ends were 4 bases for V and 2 bases for J; bases not matched to a gene: 8. Germline CDR1 reads LNHDA; CDR2 reads SQIVND (reference sequence). CDR3 sequence reads: CASSTLPGTGGNQPQHF. The DNA of the CDR3 is TGTGCCAGTAGTACATTGCCAGGGACAGGGGGCAATCAGCCCCAGCATTTT.

This clone has only a few counts. V usage is TRBV6-4 and J usage is TRBJ2-2; perhaps TRBD2 as D (6 bases). The CDR3 runs 13 residues. Germline CDR1 reads MRHNA; CDR2 reads SNTAGT. V dropped 3 bases and J dropped 7 bases, with 9 bases sitting between them. The DNA of the CDR3 is TGTGCCAGCAGTGAACTGCGGGGCGGGGAGCTGTTTTTT. It yields the protein CASSELRGGELFF.

V gene TRBV15 combines with J gene TRBJ2-5, with TRBD1 as a possible D gene (5 bases). Per germline, CDR1 LNHNV and CDR2 YYDKDF (reference sequence). The V end was cut by 0 bases, the J end by 4 bases, with 9 bases between. This CDR3 has 14 amino acids. The CDR3 bases are TGTGCCACCAGCAGAGAGGGGCTAATAGAGACCCAGTACTTC. The encoded protein is CATSREGLIETQYF.

This chain connects TRBV9 to TRBJ1-6, with D perhaps TRBD1 (5 bases). This CDR3 comprises 16 residues. Germline V gives CDR1 SGDLS, CDR2 YYNGEE. The V and J ends lost 0 bases and 0 bases respectively, with 7 bases between them. In nucleotides, the CDR3 is TGTGCCAGCAGCGTAGAGGGGTACTCCTATAATTCACCCCTCCACTTT. Protein: CASSVEGYSYNSPLHF.

The rearrangement joins TRBV2 to TRBJ2-1; D not certain. Trimming pared 9 bases from V and 3 bases from J, leaving 6 bases between. CDR3 length: 11 amino acids. Germline CDR1 and CDR2: SNHLY and FYNNEI. CDR3 region: CASLYYNEQFF. Here the CDR3 DNA reads TGTGCCAGTCTGTACTACAATGAGCAGTTCTTC. Together with reference TRBV2 and TRBJ2-1, the CDR3 gives the full variable domain: EPEVTQTPSHQVTQMGQEVILRCVPISNHLYFYWYRQILGQKVEFLVSFYNNEISEKSEIFDDQFSVERPDGSNFTLKIRSTKLEDSAMYFCASLYYNEQFFGPGTRLTVL.